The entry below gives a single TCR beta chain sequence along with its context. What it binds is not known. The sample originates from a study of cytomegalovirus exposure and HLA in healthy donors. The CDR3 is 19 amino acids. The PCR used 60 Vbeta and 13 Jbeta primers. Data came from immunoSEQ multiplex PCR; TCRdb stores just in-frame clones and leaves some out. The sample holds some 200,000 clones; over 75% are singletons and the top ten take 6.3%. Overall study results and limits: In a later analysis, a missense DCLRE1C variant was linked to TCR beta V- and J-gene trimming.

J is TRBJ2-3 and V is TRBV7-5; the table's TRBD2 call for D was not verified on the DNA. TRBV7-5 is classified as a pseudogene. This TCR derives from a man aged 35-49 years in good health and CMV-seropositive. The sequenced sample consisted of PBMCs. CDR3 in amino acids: CARSLAPYPSGEETDTQYF. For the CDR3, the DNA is TGTGCCAGAAGCTTAGCCCCTTACCCTAGCGGGGAGGAGACAGATACGCAGTATTTT.